This T cell receptor (beta chain) was captured by sequencing in a study of cytomegalovirus exposure and HLA in healthy donors. Whole-study results and caveats: A highly shared variant cluster was judged a likely technical artifact. Among the most significant clusters, several appeared linked to common viral pathogens in a later analysis. What a later analysis reportedly showed was that an Asian-associated ancestry cluster had fewer N-insertions than the approximately 700-donor mean.

Note on this clone: Its antigen is unknown.

PCR employed 60 Vbeta and 13 Jbeta primers. The assay was immunoSEQ multiplex PCR, and TCRdb's table has in-frame clones only and misses some. The sample lists some 110,000 clones, 70% to 80% seen once, with around 1.6% in the top ten. The source of this sequence is a woman younger than 30 in good health and CMV-seronegative. Sequences were obtained from PBMCs.

This CDR3 is CASSIGVVNTEAFF. In DNA form, the CDR3 reads TGCGCCAGCAGCATAGGGGTGGTGAACACTGAAGCTTTCTTT. This chain links TRBV5-1 with TRBJ1-1, with D tentatively TRBD1 (5 bases). The CDR3 has 14 residues. Germline lookup yields CDR1 SGHRS and CDR2 YFSETQ. Trimming removed 4 bases from V and 0 bases from J, with 10 bases in between.